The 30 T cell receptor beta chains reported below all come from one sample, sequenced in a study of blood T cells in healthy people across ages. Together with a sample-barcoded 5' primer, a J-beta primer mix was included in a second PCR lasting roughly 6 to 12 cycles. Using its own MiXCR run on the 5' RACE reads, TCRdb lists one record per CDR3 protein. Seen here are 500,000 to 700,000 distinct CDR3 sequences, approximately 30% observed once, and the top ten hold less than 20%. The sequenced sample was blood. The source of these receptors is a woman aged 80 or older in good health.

This CDR3 reads CASSGGGSDEQYF. The CDR3 DNA follows: TGTGCCAGCAGCGGAGGAGGTTCGGACGAGCAGTACTTC. The chain links TRBV9 to TRBJ2-5; D is perhaps TRBD2 (5 bases). The DNA end is a closer match to TRBJ2-7, so the J assignment may be wrong. The CDR3 is 13 amino acids. The germline V gene encodes CDR1 SGDLS and CDR2 YYNGEE.

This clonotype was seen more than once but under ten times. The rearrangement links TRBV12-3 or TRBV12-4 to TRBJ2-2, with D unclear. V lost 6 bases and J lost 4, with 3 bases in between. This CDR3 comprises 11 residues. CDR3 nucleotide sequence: TGTGCCAGCAGATTCACCGGGGAGCTGTTTTTT. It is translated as CASRFTGELFF.

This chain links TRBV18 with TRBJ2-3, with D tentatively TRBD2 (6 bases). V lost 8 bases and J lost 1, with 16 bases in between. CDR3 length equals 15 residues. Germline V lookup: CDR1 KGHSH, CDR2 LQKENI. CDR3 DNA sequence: TGTGCCAGCCACGGGGCTAGCGTTCGCACAGATACGCAGTATTTT. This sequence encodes CASHGASVRTDTQYF.

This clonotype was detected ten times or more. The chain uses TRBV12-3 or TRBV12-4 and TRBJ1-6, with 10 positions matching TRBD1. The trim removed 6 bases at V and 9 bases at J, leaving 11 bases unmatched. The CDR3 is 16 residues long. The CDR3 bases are TGTGCCAGCAGAATGGAGGGACAGGGGTATGTTTCACCCCTCCACTTT. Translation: CASRMEGQGYVSPLHF.

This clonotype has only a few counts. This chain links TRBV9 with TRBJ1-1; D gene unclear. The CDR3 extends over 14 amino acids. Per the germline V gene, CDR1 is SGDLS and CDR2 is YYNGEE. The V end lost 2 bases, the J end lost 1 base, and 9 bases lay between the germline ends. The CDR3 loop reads CASSVDMKNTEAFF. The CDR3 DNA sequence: TGTGCCAGCAGCGTTGACATGAAGAACACTGAAGCTTTCTTT.

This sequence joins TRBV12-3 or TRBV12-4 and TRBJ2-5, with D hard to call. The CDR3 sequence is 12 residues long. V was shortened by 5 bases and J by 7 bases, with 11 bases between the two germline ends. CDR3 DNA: TGTGCCAGCAGTACTACCTATGGGACCCAGTACTTC. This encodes CASSTTYGTQYF.

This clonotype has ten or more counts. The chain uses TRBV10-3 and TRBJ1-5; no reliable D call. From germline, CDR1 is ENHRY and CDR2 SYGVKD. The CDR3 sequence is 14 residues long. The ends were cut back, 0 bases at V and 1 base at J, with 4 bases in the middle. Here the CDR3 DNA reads TGTGCCATCAGTGAGTCCGGCAGCAATCAGCCCCAGCATTTT. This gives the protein CAISESGSNQPQHF.

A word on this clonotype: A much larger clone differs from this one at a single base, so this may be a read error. In DNA form, the CDR3 reads TGTGCCAGCAGCCAAGATCTAGGGACTAGTACCTTAAGCCCCTACAATGAGCAGTACTTC. It translates to CASSQDLGTSTLSPYNEQYF. The chain has TRBV4-2 and TRBJ2-1; 8 nucleotides line up with TRBD2. The J call could be wrong; TRBJ2-7 is a better fit for the DNA end. Germline CDR1 LGHNA, CDR2 YNFKEQ. The CDR3 is 20 residues long.

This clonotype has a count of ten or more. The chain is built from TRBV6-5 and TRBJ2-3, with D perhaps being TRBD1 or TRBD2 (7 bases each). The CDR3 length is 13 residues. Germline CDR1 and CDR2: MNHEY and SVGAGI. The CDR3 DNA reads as TGTGCAGTCAGGGGGGGGATACCAGATACGCAGTATTTT. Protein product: CAVRGGIPDTQYF.

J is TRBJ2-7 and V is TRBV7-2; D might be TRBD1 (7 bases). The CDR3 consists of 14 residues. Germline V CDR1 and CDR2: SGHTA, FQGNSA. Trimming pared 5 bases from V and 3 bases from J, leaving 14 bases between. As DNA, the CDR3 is TGTGCCAGCAGCCACAGGGGAGGAGGCTACGAGCAGTACTTC. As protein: CASSHRGGGYEQYF.

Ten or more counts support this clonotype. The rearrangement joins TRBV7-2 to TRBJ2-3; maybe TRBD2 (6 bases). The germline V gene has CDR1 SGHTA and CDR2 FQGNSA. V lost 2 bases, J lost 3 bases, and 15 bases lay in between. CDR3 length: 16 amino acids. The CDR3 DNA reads TGTGCCAGCAGCTTAATGTCGGGGGTCGGGACAGATACGCAGTATTTT. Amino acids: CASSLMSGVGTDTQYF. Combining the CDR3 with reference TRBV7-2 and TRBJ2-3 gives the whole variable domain GAGVSQSPSNKVTEKGKDVELRCDPISGHTALYWYRQSLGQGLEFLIYFQGNSAPDKSGLPSDRFSAERTGGSVSTLTIQRTQQEDSAVYLCASSLMSGVGTDTQYFGPGTRLTVL.

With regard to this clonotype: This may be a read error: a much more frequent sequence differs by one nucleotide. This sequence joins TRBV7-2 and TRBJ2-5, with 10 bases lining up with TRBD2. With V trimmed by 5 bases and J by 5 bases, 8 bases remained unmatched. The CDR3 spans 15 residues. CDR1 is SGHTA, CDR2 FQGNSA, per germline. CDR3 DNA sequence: TGTACCAGCAGCCTCCAGCGGGGGGGCACGGAGACCCAGTACTTC. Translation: CTSSLQRGGTETQYF.

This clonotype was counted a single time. DNA for the CDR3: TGTGCCAGCAGCCAAGAAGGGACAGGGAATGAAAAACTGTTTTTT. This encodes CASSQEGTGNEKLFF. The rearrangement joins TRBV4-2 to TRBJ1-4, with 9 positions matching TRBD1. The CDR3 consists of 15 residues. In germline, CDR1 is LGHNA, CDR2 YNFKEQ. Trimming cost V 0 bases and J 5 bases; bases outside gene matches: 1.

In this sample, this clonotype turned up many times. The CDR3 loop is CASSDSGASTDTQYF. Here the CDR3 DNA reads TGTGCCAGCAGTGACAGCGGGGCTAGCACAGATACGCAGTATTTT. The chain recombines TRBV6-1 with TRBJ2-3, with TRBD2 identical over 7 bases. The ends lost 3 bases at V and 0 bases at J; junction bases unmatched: 3. The CDR3 is made up of 15 amino acids. The germline V gene has CDR1 MNHNS and CDR2 SASEGT.

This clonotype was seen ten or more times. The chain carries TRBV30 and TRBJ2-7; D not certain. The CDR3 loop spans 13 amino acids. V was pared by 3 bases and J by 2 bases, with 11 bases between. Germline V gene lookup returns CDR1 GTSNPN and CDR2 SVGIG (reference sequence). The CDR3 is CAWRPTGAYEQYF. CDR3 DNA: TGTGCCTGGAGACCCACTGGGGCCTACGAGCAGTACTTC. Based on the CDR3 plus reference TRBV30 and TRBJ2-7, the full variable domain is SQTIHQWPATLVQPVGSPLSLECTVEGTSNPNLYWYRQAAGRGLQLLFYSVGIGQISSEVPQNLSASRPQDRQFILSSKKLLLSDSGFYLCAWRPTGAYEQYFGPGTRLTVT.

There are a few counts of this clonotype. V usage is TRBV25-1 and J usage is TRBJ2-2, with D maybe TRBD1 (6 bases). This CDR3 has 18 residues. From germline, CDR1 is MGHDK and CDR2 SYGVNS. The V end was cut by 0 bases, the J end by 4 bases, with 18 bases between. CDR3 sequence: CASSEYPRGGMGTGELFF. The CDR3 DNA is TGTGCCAGCAGTGAATATCCGCGAGGGGGAATGGGCACCGGGGAGCTGTTTTTT.

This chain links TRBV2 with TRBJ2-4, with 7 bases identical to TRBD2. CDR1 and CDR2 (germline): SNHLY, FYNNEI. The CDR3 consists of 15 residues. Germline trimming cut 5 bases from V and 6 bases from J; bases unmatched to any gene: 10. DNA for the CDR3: TGTGCCAGCAGTTGGGAGAGCGGGGTTTCAAACATTCAGTACTTC. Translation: CASSWESGVSNIQYF.

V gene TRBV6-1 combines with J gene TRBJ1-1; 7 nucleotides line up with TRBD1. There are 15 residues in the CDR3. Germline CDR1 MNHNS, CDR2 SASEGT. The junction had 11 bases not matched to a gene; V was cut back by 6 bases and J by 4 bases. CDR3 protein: CASSRRQGGSTEAFF. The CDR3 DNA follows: TGTGCCAGCAGCCGTAGACAGGGTGGGAGCACTGAAGCTTTCTTT.

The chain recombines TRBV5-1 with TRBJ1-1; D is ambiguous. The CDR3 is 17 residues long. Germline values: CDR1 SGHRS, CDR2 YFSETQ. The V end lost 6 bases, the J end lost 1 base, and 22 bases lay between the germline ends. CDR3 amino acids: CASTPEQTGFRNTEAFF. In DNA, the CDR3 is TGCGCCAGCACCCCGGAACAGACGGGTTTTAGGAACACTGAAGCTTTCTTT.

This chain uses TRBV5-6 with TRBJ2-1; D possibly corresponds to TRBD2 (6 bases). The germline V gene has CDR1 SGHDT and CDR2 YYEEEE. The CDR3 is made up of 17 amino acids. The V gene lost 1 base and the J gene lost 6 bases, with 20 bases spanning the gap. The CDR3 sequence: CASSLNLGSLPSNEQFF. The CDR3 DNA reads TGTGCCAGCAGCTTGAATCTCGGGAGTTTACCCTCCAATGAGCAGTTCTTC. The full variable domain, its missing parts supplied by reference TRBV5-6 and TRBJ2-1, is DAGVTQSPTHLIKTRGQQVTLRCSPKSGHDTVSWYQQALGQGPQFIFQYYEEEERQRGNFPDRFSGHQFPNYSSELNVNALLLGDSALYLCASSLNLGSLPSNEQFFGPGTRLTVL.

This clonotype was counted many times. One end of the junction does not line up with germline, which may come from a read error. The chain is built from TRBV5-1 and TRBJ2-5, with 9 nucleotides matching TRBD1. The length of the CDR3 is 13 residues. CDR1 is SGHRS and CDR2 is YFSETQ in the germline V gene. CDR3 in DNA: TGTGCCAGCAGTTTGGACAGGGGTGAGACCCAGTACTTC. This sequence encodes CASSLDRGETQYF.

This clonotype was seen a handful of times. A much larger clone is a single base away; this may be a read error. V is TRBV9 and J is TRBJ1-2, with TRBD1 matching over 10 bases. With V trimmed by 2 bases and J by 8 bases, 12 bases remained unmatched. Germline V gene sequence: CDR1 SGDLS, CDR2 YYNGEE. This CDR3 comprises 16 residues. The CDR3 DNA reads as TGTGCCAGCAGCGTTACGCCGGGACAGGGGCGTGAGGGCTACACCTTC. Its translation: CASSVTPGQGREGYTF.

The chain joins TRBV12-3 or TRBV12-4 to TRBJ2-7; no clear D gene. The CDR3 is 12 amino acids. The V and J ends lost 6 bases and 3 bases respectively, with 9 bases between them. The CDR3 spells CASSQDFYEQYF. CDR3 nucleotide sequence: TGTGCCAGCAGCCAGGATTTCTACGAGCAGTACTTC.

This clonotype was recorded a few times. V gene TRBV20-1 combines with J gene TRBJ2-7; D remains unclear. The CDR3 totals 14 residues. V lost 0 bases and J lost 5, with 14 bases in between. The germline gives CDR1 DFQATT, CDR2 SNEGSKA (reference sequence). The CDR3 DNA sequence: TGCAGTGCTAGAGAGTTGGGCGGATTGAACGAGCAGTACTTC. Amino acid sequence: CSARELGGLNEQYF.

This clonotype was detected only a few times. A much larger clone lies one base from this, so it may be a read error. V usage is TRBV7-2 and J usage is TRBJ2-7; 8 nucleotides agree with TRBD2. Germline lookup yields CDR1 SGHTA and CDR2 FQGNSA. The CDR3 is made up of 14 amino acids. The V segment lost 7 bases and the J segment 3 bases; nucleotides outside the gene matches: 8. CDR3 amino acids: CASTAQRGCYEQYF. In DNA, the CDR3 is TGTGCCAGCACCGCGCAGCGGGGGTGCTACGAGCAGTACTTC.

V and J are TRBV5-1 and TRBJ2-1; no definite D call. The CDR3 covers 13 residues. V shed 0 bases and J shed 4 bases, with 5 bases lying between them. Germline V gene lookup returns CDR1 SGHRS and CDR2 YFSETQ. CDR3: CASSLVEYNEQFF. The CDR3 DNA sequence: TGCGCCAGCAGCTTGGTGGAGTACAATGAGCAGTTCTTC.

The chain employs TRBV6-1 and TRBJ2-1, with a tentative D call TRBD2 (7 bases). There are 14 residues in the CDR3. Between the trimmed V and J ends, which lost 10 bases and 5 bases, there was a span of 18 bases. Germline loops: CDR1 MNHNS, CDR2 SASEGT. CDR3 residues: CAILKWGGDNEQFF. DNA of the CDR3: TGTGCCATCTTGAAGTGGGGGGGCGACAATGAGCAGTTCTTC.

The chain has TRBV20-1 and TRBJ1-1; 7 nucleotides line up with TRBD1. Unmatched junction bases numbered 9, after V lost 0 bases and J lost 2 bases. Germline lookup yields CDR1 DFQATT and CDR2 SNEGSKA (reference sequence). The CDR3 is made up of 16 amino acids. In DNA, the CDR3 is TGCAGTGCTAGAGATCTATCCAGGGGGGTTAACACTGAAGCTTTCTTT. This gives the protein CSARDLSRGVNTEAFF.

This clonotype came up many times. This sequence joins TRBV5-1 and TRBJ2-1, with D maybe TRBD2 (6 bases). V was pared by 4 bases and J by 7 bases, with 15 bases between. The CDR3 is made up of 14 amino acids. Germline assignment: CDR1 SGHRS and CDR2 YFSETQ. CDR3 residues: CASSAGRRPNEQFF. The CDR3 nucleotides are TGCGCCAGCAGCGCGGGACGGAGGCCGAATGAGCAGTTCTTC.

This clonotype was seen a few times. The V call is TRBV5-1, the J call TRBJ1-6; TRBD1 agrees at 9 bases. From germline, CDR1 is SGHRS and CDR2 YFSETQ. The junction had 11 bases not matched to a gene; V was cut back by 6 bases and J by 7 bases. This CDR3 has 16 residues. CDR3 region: CASNQGPGTGNSPLHF. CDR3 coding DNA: TGCGCCAGCAACCAGGGGCCGGGGACAGGGAATTCACCCCTCCACTTT.